This section outlines one T cell receptor (beta chain) sequence together with its context. What this receptor recognizes is not known. No base quality information exists; no much larger clone differs at one position. The record originates from a study of long-term antiretroviral therapy in people with HIV (dated by TCRdb to between 2022 and 2023). At the level of the whole study: The earliest samples were collected roughly a decade before the 2015 WHO recommendation for immediate ART, at a time when ART was usually postponed until CD4 counts fell. A retrospective serial study tested whether changes in peripheral blood TRB repertoire composition and diversity were associated with ART initiation and durable HIV suppression. A total of under 250 cryopreserved PBMC samples came from 25 to 35 adults with confirmed HIV infection and were collected serially over a mean of roughly 6 years (range 1-12). Of the approximately 28 participants with HIV, 10 to 11 were female. No cross-contamination during QIAcube processing was seen in test extractions of a monoclonal T-cell line run alongside 25 to 35 polyclonal samples.

To be included, a participant needed at least one PBMC sample from before ART initiation plus at least two post-ART samples. All participants with HIV were treated in the United States of America. Cryopreserved samples of about 0.95-10 million PBMC were thawed and washed before DNA extraction. At the time of the earliest PBMC sample, participants with HIV were aged between about 23 and 55 years. PBMC samples were contributed by each participant from 1-4 timepoints before ART initiation and 2-8 timepoints after ART initiation, with a median of 7 samples. For every participant, serial HIV viral load, CD4+ T-cell count, ART history and demographic data were obtained. Genomic DNA was extracted from unsorted PBMC with a Qiagen kit on a QIAcube, with processing performed in batches of 12 samples. General study outcomes and caveats: Unsorted PBMC were profiled instead of sorted CD4+ and CD8+ T cells because pre-ART samples had limited cell numbers. Limited PBMC availability meant only the TCR beta chain was sequenced, without alpha chain pairing. Samples dated from the mid-2000s to the late 2010s, and the ART regimens used may be less effective than current ones. Starting ART was linked to a significant rise in TRB diversity, yet even with long-term ART the diversity remained significantly lower than in transplant donor controls. At every time point, the repertoire was dominated by expanded TRB clones first identified before ART initiation, although this dominance fluctuated and, in many PLHIV, declined after ART. Narrower CDR3 length ranges were observed in HIV repertoires than in controls, and an antigen-experienced repertoire with only a slight naive shift after ART was suggested by the network structure. Inferences about post-ART repertoire changes are limited because no data were available on ART adherence, viral resistance or therapy changes.

At the junction V is shortened by 3 bases and J by 1 base, with 10 bases in between. Including the terminal cysteine and phenylalanine, the CDR3 comprises 15 residues. Kept here is only the CDR3 DNA, which spans 45 bases and is read in frame from base 1. The germline V gene (reference sequence) provides CDR1 MNHNY and CDR2 SVGAGI. The immunoSEQ hsTCRB v3.0 assay was used at survey level resolution for TRB variable region sequencing. A depth of roughly 35,000-55,000 T-cell genomes per sample was targeted for TRB sequencing. An Illumina MiSeq with a v3 150-cycle kit was used to sequence the pooled TRB libraries. Per the authors' processing: Repertoire analysis was run in R within a reproducible Nextflow workflow that covered QC, data transformation and analysis. Custom analyses were implemented in LymphoSeq2, an R package for AIRR-Seq data exploration. A handful of samples that yielded fewer than 5000 total TRB sequences were excluded, so that under 200 HIV repertoires were analyzed. Among the roughly 180 retained HIV repertoires, 55 to 60 were collected before ART initiation and roughly 130 after ART initiation. Each repertoire was downsampled to 5000 TRB nucleotide sequences, and summary statistics were averaged across 100 downsampling iterations. TRB sequences were retained for analysis only if CDR3 regions of at least seven amino acids were present. Diversity was assessed using a clonality score derived from Shannon entropy and using the Gini coefficient. In the repertoire networks, any two of the top 5000 CDR3 amino acid sequences were linked whenever the two sequences differed by an edit distance of one. Antigen specificity groups and MHC restriction were predicted for TRB CDR3 amino acid sequences with GLIPH2. To flag known CMV, EBV, HIV or tissue antigen associations, CDR3 amino acid sequences were matched against VDJdb and McPAS-TCR. Pre-ART, post-ART and control groups were compared with Wilcoxon signed-rank tests and Holm-Bonferroni correction. TCRdb holds this immuneACCESS table with in-frame rearrangements only. Some clones are missing; in checked studies, unresolved V genes explain under half, and the rest has no known cause. The V and J calls and the clone size are those of that table, but D and trimming were determined from the DNA. Present in this sample are 20,000 to 25,000 clones, around 79% of which were seen just once. 5% of the sample goes to the ten largest clones.

This clonotype was obtained from a middle-aged man with HIV. Source: unsorted PBMCs, taken 0.3 years after starting antiretroviral therapy. The chain uses TRBV6-6 and TRBJ1-5, with the identity of the D gene unclear. The DNA sequence follows: TGTGCCAGCAGTTATCGGCCGAACAGCAATCAGCCCCAGCATTTT. It translates to CASSYRPNSNQPQHF.